This T cell receptor beta chain was observed in a study of beta chain features in type 1 diabetes. As for the study in general: Similarity in age, gender and cell yields was seen between patients and healthy donors.

The isolated RNA, all of it, was reverse transcribed, so expressed TCRB transcripts were what got sequenced. TCRdb keeps only in-frame clones here, not all; method: immunoSEQ multiplex PCR. The sample records under 250,000 clones, over 12% being singletons. In regard to this clone: Its target is not known.

The study's findings and limits: Type 1 diabetes patients showed fewer insertions and more deletions at VDJ junctions.

Per germline, CDR1 KGHSH and CDR2 LQKENI. CDR3 length: 13 residues. The germline V and J ends were trimmed by 0 bases and 6 bases, with 9 bases remaining between them. The chain joins TRBV18 to TRBJ2-7; no firm D call. This TCR was sampled from a middle-aged woman in good health. The sequenced material came from naive CD4+ T cells from blood. CDR3 DNA: TGTGCCAGCTCACCACCTCTAGGCTCCGAGCAGTACTTC. Its translation: CASSPPLGSEQYF.